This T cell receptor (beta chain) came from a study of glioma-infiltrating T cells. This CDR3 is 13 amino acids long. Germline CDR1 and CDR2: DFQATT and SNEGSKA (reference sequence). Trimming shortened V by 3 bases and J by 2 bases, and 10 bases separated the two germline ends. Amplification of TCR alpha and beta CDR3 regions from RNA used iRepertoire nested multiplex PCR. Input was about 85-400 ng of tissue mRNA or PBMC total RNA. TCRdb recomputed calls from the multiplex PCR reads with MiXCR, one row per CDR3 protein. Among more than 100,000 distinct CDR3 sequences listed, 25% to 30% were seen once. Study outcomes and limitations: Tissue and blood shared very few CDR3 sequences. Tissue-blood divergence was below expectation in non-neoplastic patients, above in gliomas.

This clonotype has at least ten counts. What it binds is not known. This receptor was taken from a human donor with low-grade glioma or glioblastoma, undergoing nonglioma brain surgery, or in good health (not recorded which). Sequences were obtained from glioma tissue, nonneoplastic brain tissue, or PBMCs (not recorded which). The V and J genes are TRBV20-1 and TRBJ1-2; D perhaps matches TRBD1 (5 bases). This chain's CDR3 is CSASVGTNYGYTF. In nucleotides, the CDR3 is TGCAGTGCTAGCGTGGGGACCAACTATGGCTACACCTTC.